This T cell receptor beta chain was profiled in a study of blood T cell repertoires in COVID-19. Whole-study context: The samples span acute and convalescent COVID-19 from the United States, Italy and Spain. Sources were T cells, B-cell-depleted T cells, or PBMCs; the material itself was cDNA or gDNA.

This CDR3 is 15 amino acids long. CDR1 and CDR2 (germline): SGHRS, YFSETQ. V dropped 4 bases and J dropped 0 bases, with 11 bases sitting between them. Original handling: Estimation of nucleated cell counts relied on the amplification of reference gene primers. Libraries were prepared by immunoSEQ multiplex PCR; TCRdb keeps only in-frame clonotypes and omits some of them. The V and J calls and clone size are taken from that table; D and trimming were inferred from the DNA. The data contain around 200,000 clones, about 86% of them singletons. Sequenced input: peripheral blood. The receptor comes from a middle-aged man with active or convalescent COVID-19. The rearrangement joins TRBV5-1 to TRBJ2-1; perhaps TRBD2 as D (5 bases). CDR3 loop: CASSRITSSYNEQFF. For the CDR3, the DNA is TGCGCCAGCAGCCGAATAACTAGCTCCTACAATGAGCAGTTCTTC.